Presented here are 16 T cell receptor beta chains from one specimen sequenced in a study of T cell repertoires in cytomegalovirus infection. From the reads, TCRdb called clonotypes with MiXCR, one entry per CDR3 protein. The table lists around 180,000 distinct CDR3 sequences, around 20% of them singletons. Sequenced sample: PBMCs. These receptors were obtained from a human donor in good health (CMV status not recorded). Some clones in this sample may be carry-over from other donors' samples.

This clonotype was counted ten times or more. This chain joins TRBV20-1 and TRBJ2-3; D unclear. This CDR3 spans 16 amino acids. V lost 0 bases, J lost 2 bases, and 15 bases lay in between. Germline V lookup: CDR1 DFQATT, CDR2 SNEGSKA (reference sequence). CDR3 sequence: CSARDGWAASTDTQYF. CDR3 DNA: TGCAGTGCTAGAGATGGTTGGGCGGCCTCCACAGATACGCAGTATTTT.

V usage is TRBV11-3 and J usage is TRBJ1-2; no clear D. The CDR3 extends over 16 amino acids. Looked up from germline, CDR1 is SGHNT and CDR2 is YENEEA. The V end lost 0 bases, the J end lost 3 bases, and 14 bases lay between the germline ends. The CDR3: CASSLDPLLEHYGYTF. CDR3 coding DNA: TGTGCCAGCAGCTTAGATCCGCTCCTTGAGCACTATGGCTACACCTTC.

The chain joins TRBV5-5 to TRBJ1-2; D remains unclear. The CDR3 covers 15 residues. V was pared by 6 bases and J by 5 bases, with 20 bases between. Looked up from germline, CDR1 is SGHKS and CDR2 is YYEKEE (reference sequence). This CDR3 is CASTLASIPSYGYTF. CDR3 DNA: TGTGCCAGCACCCTCGCCAGCATACCTTCTTATGGCTACACCTTC.

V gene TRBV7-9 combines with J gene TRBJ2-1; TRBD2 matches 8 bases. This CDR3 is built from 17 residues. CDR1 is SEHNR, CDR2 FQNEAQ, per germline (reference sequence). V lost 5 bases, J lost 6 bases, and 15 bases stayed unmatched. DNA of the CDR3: TGTGCCAGCAGCCCCCCCGGGGGGGGGAGAATTGTCAATGAGCAGTTCTTC. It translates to CASSPPGGGRIVNEQFF.

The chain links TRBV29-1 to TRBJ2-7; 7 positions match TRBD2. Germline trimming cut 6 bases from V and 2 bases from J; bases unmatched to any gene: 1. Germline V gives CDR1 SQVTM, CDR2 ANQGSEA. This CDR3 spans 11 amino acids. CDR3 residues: CSVGTTYEQYF. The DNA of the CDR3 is TGCAGCGTCGGGACTACCTACGAGCAGTACTTC.

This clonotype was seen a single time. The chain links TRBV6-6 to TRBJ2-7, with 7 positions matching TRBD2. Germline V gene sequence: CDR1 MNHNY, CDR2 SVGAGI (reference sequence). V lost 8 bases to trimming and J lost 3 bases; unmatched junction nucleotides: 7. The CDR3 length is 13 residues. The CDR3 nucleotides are TGTGCCAGCCTAAAGCGGGACCTCTACGAGCAGTACTTC. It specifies CASLKRDLYEQYF.

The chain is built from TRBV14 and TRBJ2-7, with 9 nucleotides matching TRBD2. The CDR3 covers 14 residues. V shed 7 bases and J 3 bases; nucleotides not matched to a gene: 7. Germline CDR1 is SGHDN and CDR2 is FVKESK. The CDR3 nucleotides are TGTGCCAGCACTTCTAGCGGGAAGTACTACGAGCAGTACTTC. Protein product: CASTSSGKYYEQYF.

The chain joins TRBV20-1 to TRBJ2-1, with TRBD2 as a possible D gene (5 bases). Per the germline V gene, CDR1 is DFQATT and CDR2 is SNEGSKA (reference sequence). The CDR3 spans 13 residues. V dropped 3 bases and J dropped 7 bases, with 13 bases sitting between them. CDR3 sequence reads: CSARSPPGNEQFF. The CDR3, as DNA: TGCAGTGCTAGGAGCCCTCCGGGGAATGAGCAGTTCTTC.

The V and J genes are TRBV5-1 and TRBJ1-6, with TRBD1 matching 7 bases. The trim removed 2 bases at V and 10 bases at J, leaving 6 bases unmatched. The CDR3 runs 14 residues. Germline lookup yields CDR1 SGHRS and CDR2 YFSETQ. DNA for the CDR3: TGCGCCAGCAGCTTAGACAGGGTGGGGTCACCCCTCCACTTT. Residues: CASSLDRVGSPLHF.

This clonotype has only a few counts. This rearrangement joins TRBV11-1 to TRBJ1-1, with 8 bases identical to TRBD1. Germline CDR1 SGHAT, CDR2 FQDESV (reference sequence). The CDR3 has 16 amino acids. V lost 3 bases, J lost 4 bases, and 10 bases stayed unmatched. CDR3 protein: CASSLGGTGPLTEAFF. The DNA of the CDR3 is TGTGCCAGCAGCTTGGGAGGGACAGGACCGCTCACTGAAGCTTTCTTT.

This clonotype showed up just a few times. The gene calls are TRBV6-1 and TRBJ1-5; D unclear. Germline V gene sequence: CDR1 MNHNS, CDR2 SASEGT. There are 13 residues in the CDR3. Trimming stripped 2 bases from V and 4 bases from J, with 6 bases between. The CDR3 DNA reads TGTGCCAGCAGTGAAATGGTAAATCAGCCCCAGCATTTT. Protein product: CASSEMVNQPQHF.

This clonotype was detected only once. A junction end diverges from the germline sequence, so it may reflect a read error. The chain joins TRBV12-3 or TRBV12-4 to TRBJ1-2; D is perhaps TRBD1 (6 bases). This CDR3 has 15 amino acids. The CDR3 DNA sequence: TGTGTCAGCAGTTCAAACAGGGTTCCTAACTATGGCTACACCTTC. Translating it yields CVSSSNRVPNYGYTF.

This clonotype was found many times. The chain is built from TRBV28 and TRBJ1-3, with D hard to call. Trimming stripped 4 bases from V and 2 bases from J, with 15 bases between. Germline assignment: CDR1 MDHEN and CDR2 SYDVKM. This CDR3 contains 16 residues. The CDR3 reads CASSWLAGVPGNTIYF. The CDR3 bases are TGTGCCAGCAGTTGGTTGGCAGGCGTCCCTGGAAACACCATATATTTT.

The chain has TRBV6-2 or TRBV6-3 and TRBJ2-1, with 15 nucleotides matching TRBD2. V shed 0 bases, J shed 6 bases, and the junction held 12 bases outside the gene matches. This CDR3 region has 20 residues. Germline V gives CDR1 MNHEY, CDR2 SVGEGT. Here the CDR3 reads CASSYSLARPGLAGGNEQFF. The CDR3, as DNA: TGTGCCAGCAGTTACTCCCTAGCCCGACCGGGACTAGCGGGAGGCAATGAGCAGTTCTTC.

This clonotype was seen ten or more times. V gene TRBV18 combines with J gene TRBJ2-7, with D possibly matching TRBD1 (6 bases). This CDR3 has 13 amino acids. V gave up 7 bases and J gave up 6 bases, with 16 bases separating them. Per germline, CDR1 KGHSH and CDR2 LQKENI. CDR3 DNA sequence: TGTGCCAGCTGGGGGCAGGGGAAACTCGAGCAGTACTTC. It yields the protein CASWGQGKLEQYF.

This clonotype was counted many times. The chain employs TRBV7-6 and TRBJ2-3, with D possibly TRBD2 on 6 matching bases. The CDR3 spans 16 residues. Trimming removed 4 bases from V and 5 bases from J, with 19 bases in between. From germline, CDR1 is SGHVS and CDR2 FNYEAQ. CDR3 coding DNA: TGTGCCAGCAGCTCCGGGACGGTGGGAGGCGTAGATACGCAGTATTTT. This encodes CASSSGTVGGVDTQYF.